Below are 26 T cell receptor beta chains sequenced from a single sample in a study of cytomegalovirus exposure and HLA in healthy donors. The repertoire was sequenced with immunoSEQ multiplex PCR; TCRdb's copy has only in-frame clones and lacks some. The sample records 200,000 to 250,000 clones, over 80% being singletons. Sequenced sample: PBMCs. These receptors came from a woman in her twenties or thirties in good health and CMV-seropositive.

This clone was found a few times. The chain uses TRBV7-9 and TRBJ2-7; D gene ambiguous. Germline CDR1 SEHNR, CDR2 FQNEAQ (reference sequence). Trimming took 0 bases from V and 3 from J, leaving 6 bases between them. CDR3 length: 13 residues. The CDR3 DNA is TGTGCCAGCAGCTTAGCGGACCTCTACGAGCAGTACTTC. It translates to CASSLADLYEQYF.

V and J are TRBV19 and TRBJ2-5; the D gene could be TRBD1 or TRBD2 (5 bases each). V was clipped by 7 bases and J by 4 bases, with 16 bases between them. The CDR3 runs 14 residues. Germline-derived CDR1 and CDR2 are LNHDA and SQIVND (reference sequence). The CDR3 loop is CASNPGTRGETQYF. For the CDR3, the DNA is TGTGCCAGTAACCCAGGGACCCGCGGAGAGACCCAGTACTTC.

V is TRBV11-2 and J is TRBJ1-1; no clear D gene. This CDR3 contains 14 residues. The V and J ends lost 5 bases and 2 bases respectively, with 12 bases between them. Germline CDR1 SGHAT, CDR2 FQNNGV. The CDR3 region has the DNA TGTGCCAGCAGCGTATCTCGGGCCAACACTGAAGCTTTCTTT. Its translation is CASSVSRANTEAFF.

The J gene is TRBJ1-4, the V gene TRBV28, with D perhaps matching TRBD1 (5 bases). The CDR3 has 17 amino acids. V gave up 3 bases and J gave up 0 bases, with 14 bases separating them. Germline CDR1 reads MDHEN; CDR2 reads SYDVKM. The CDR3 coding sequence is TGTGCCAGCAGTTTTCTGGGACTCGGGACAACTAATGAAAAACTGTTTTTT. This gives the protein CASSFLGLGTTNEKLFF.

The rearrangement links TRBV6-4 to TRBJ2-7; D is perhaps TRBD1 (6 bases). Trimming pared 1 base from V and 7 bases from J, leaving 11 bases between. The CDR3 covers 13 residues. In germline, CDR1 is MRHNA, CDR2 SNTAGT. The CDR3, as DNA: TGTGCCAGCAGTGACTTGGGACATCAAGAGCAGTACTTC. Translated: CASSDLGHQEQYF.

The chain carries TRBV29-1 and TRBJ2-5, with a possible D match to TRBD2 (6 bases). CDR3 length equals 13 residues. The ends were cut back, 1 base at V and 5 bases at J, with 11 bases in the middle. The germline CDR1 and CDR2 sequences are SQVTM and ANQGSEA. CDR3 DNA sequence: TGCAGCGTTGAAGCACCGGGGAGGGAGACCCAGTACTTC. The encoded protein is CSVEAPGRETQYF.

This clone was seen a few times. J is TRBJ1-2 and V is TRBV10-2, with D maybe TRBD1 (6 bases). CDR3 length equals 14 residues. V was shortened by 4 bases and J by 4 bases, with 13 bases between the two germline ends. Per the germline V gene, CDR1 is WSHSY and CDR2 is SAAADI. CDR3 DNA sequence: TGCGCCAGCAGTGGGGGGGGCATCTCCTATGGCTACACCTTC. It yields the protein CASSGGGISYGYTF.

The chain couples TRBV6-6 to TRBJ1-5; 9 bases are shared with TRBD1. Germline loops: CDR1 MNHNY, CDR2 SVGAGI (reference sequence). V trimming: 0 bases; J trimming: 10 bases; junction bases outside the gene matches: 10. The CDR3 runs 16 residues. CDR3 coding DNA: TGTGCCAGCAGTTACTCGAGTAGCGGGGGACAGGGTCCCCAGCATTTT. The encoded protein is CASSYSSSGGQGPQHF.

The table lists this clone with a count of one. The J gene is TRBJ2-3, the V gene TRBV19; the match to TRBD1 covers 7 bases. The V gene's germline CDR1 is LNHDA and CDR2 SQIVND (reference sequence). The V segment lost 5 bases and the J segment 0 bases; nucleotides outside the gene matches: 8. This CDR3 has 16 residues. In DNA form, the CDR3 reads TGTGCCAGTAGTTTGGGGACAGAATTTAGCACAGATACGCAGTATTTT. This encodes CASSLGTEFSTDTQYF.

This sequence joins TRBV5-6 and TRBJ2-3, with 8 bases matching TRBD1. Germline V gene sequence: CDR1 SGHDT, CDR2 YYEEEE. The CDR3 length is 16 residues. The J segment lost 5 bases and the V segment lost 6 bases, leaving 14 bases of the junction unmatched. For the CDR3, the DNA is TGTGCCAGCATCAATACCGACAGGGGATATAGAGATACGCAGTATTTT. Amino acid sequence: CASINTDRGYRDTQYF.

The J gene is TRBJ1-3, the V gene TRBV6-5, with 8 bases aligning to TRBD1. After removal of 6 bases from V and 2 bases from J, the junction contained 6 bases not matched to a gene. The V gene's germline CDR1 is MNHEY and CDR2 SVGAGI. The CDR3 runs 15 residues. The CDR3 sequence: CASSQGTGTGNTIYF. The DNA of the CDR3 is TGTGCCAGCAGCCAGGGGACAGGAACTGGAAACACCATATATTTT.

The chain has TRBV7-8 and TRBJ1-1, with TRBD1 identical over 7 bases. This CDR3 region has 13 residues. CDR1 and CDR2 (germline): SGHVS, FQNEAQ. With 5 bases clipped from V and 1 base from J, the junction kept 1 base outside the gene matches. CDR3 amino acids: CASSRTGNTEAFF. The CDR3 bases are TGTGCCAGCAGCCGGACAGGGAACACTGAAGCTTTCTTT.

The CDR3 here is CASGLLATHTGELFF. The DNA of the CDR3 is TGTGCTAGTGGTTTGTTGGCTACCCATACCGGGGAGCTGTTTTTT. The chain is built from TRBV12-5 and TRBJ2-2; D is ambiguous. This CDR3 contains 15 residues. Germline V gene sequence: CDR1 LGHNT, CDR2 FRNRAP. Between the trimmed V and J ends, which lost 2 bases and 5 bases, there was a span of 12 bases.

The J gene is TRBJ1-1, the V gene TRBV15; D not certain. V lost 0 bases and J lost 7, with 12 bases in between. In germline, CDR1 is LNHNV, CDR2 YYDKDF (reference sequence). This CDR3 spans 14 amino acids. CDR3 residues: CATSRDRGQIEAFF. The CDR3 nucleotides are TGTGCCACCAGCAGAGATCGCGGGCAGATTGAAGCTTTCTTT.

This chain connects TRBV29-1 to TRBJ2-5; D call uncertain. This CDR3 contains 14 residues. CDR1 and CDR2 from the germline V gene are SQVTM and ANQGSEA. With 5 bases removed from V and 1 base from J, the gap between germline ends came to 14 bases. In nucleotides, the CDR3 is TGCAGCGTTACCTTTTTTGGGCTCCAAGAGACCCAGTACTTC. This codes for CSVTFFGLQETQYF.

The chain joins TRBV6-1 to TRBJ2-1, with TRBD1 matching over 7 bases. The germline V gene encodes CDR1 MNHNS and CDR2 SASEGT. The CDR3 extends over 14 amino acids. V trimming: 8 bases; J trimming: 8 bases; junction bases outside the gene matches: 12. CDR3 residues: CASETGTVLHEQFF. DNA of the CDR3: TGTGCCAGCGAGACCGGGACAGTCTTACATGAGCAGTTCTTC.

V is TRBV6-5 and J is TRBJ2-4; D is undetermined. Germline CDR1 reads MNHEY; CDR2 reads SVGAGI. Trimming took 5 bases from V and 7 from J, leaving 15 bases between them. This CDR3 has 14 amino acids. The CDR3 sequence: CASSRMALRNIQYF. For the CDR3, the DNA is TGTGCCAGCAGTCGGATGGCCTTGCGGAACATTCAGTACTTC.

The chain uses TRBV28 and TRBJ1-2, with D possibly being TRBD1 (6 bases). CDR1 is MDHEN and CDR2 is SYDVKM in the germline V gene. V lost 10 bases to trimming and J lost 7 bases, with 16 bases between them. This CDR3 region has 12 residues. The chain's CDR3 is CATHRVRFGYTF. CDR3 in DNA: TGTGCCACACACAGGGTTAGGTTTGGCTACACCTTC.

The chain joins TRBV11-3 to TRBJ2-7; D not certain. There are 12 residues in the CDR3. Germline V gives CDR1 SGHNT, CDR2 YENEEA. Trimming removed 5 bases from V and 3 bases from J, with 8 bases in between. CDR3 amino acids: CASSRQIYEQYF. CDR3 nucleotide sequence: TGTGCCAGCAGCAGACAAATCTACGAGCAGTACTTC.

This clone occurred a few times. This chain connects TRBV11-2 to TRBJ2-7; D is uncertain. This CDR3 has 13 amino acids. Looked up from germline, CDR1 is SGHAT and CDR2 is FQNNGV. Trimming removed 5 bases from V and 0 bases from J, with 8 bases in between. The CDR3: CASSRLSSYEQYF. The CDR3 DNA reads TGTGCCAGCAGCCGTCTTAGCTCCTACGAGCAGTACTTC.

J is TRBJ1-1 and V is TRBV18, with D perhaps TRBD1 (5 bases). V was shortened by 4 bases and J by 3 bases, with 9 bases between the two germline ends. The CDR3 consists of 13 residues. Per the germline V gene, CDR1 is KGHSH and CDR2 is LQKENI. The CDR3: CASSRQGDTEAFF. CDR3 sequence (DNA): TGTGCCAGCTCACGGCAGGGAGACACTGAAGCTTTCTTT.

The chain has TRBV30 and TRBJ2-6, with no clear D. This CDR3 has 14 amino acids. From germline, CDR1 is GTSNPN and CDR2 SVGIG (reference sequence). V dropped 3 bases and J dropped 1 base, with 7 bases sitting between them. The CDR3 here is CAWSEPSGANVLTF. CDR3 in DNA: TGTGCCTGGAGCGAACCATCTGGGGCCAACGTCCTGACTTTC.

The gene calls are TRBV5-5 and TRBJ2-7, with D unclear. The germline V gene encodes CDR1 SGHKS and CDR2 YYEKEE (reference sequence). CDR3 size: 13 residues. V was clipped by 4 bases and J by 5 bases, with 13 bases between them. The CDR3 sequence is CASSPTTADEQYF. The DNA for the CDR3 is TGTGCCAGCAGCCCCACGACGGCAGACGAGCAGTACTTC.

The V gene is TRBV11-3, the J gene TRBJ2-5; D might be TRBD1 (6 bases). The germline V and J ends were trimmed by 3 bases and 0 bases, with 14 bases remaining between them. The CDR3 is 16 amino acids. CDR1 is SGHNT and CDR2 is YENEEA in the germline V gene. CDR3 in amino acids: CASSLDSIVDQETQYF. The CDR3 coding sequence is TGTGCCAGCAGCTTGGACAGCATCGTTGACCAAGAGACCCAGTACTTC.

This sequence joins TRBV25-1 and TRBJ2-5; possibly TRBD1 for D (6 bases). Germline lookup yields CDR1 MGHDK and CDR2 SYGVNS. This CDR3 has 15 amino acids. Deletions cut 4 bases from V and 4 bases from J, with 16 bases between. The CDR3 region is CASSALTGKRETQYF. CDR3 DNA: TGTGCCAGCAGTGCCCTAACAGGGAAAAGAGAGACCCAGTACTTC.

The chain has TRBV30 and TRBJ1-5; the D is unclear. The germline V and J ends were trimmed by 4 bases and 4 bases, with 11 bases remaining between them. The CDR3 runs to 13 residues. CDR1 is GTSNPN, CDR2 SVGIG, per germline (reference sequence). The CDR3 is CAWNILGNQPQHF. The CDR3 bases are TGTGCCTGGAACATTCTCGGGAATCAGCCCCAGCATTTT.